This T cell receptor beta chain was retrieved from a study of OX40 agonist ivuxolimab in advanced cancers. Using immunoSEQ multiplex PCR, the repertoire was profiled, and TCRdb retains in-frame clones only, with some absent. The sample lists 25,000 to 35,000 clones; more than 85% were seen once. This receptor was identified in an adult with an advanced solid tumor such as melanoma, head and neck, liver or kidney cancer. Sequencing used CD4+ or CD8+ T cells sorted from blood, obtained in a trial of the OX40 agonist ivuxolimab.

CDR3 sequence (DNA): TGTGCCAGCAGCCTGAACACCGGGGAGCTGTTTTTT. This codes for CASSLNTGELFF. The J gene is TRBJ2-2, the V gene TRBV7-2; D call uncertain. There are 12 residues in the CDR3. V lost 5 bases and J 1 base, leaving 2 bases between the germline ends. The V gene's germline CDR1 is SGHTA and CDR2 FQGNSA.